One T cell receptor beta chain is described in this entry. With 4 bases clipped from V and 0 bases from J, the junction kept 0 bases outside the gene matches. CDR3 size: 13 residues. In germline, CDR1 is GTSNPN, CDR2 SVGIG (reference sequence). Data came from immunoSEQ multiplex PCR; TCRdb stores just in-frame clones and leaves some out. The sample records over 85,000 clones, 90% to 96% being singletons. This sample was included in a study of technical replicates of blood from a few donors. The source is a human donor in good health. The chain is built from TRBV30 and TRBJ2-1; 7 nucleotides match TRBD2. What was sequenced was T cells isolated from PBMCs. This CDR3 is CAWTSGSYNEQFF. The DNA for the CDR3 is TGTGCCTGGACTAGCGGCTCCTACAATGAGCAGTTCTTC. Together with reference TRBV30 and TRBJ2-1, the CDR3 gives the full variable domain: SQTIHQWPATLVQPVGSPLSLECTVEGTSNPNLYWYRQAAGRGLQLLFYSVGIGQISSEVPQNLSASRPQDRQFILSSKKLLLSDSGFYLCAWTSGSYNEQFFGPGTRLTVL.